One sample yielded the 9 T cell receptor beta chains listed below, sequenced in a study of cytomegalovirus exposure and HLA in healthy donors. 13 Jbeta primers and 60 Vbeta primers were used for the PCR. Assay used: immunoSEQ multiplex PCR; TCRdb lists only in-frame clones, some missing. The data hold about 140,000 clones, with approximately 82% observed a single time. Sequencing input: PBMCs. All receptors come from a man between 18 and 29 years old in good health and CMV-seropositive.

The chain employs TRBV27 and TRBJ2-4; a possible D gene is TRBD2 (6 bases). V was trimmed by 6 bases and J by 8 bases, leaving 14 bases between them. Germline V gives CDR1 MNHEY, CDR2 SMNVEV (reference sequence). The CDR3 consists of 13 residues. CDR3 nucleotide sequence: TGTGCCAGCAGACAGGAGGGAAGAGACATTCAGTACTTC. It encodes CASRQEGRDIQYF.

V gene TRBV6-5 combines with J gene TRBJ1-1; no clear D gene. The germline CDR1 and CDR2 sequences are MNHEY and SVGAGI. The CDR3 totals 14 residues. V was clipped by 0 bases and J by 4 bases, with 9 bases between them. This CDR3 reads CASSYSTPFTEAFF. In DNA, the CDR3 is TGTGCCAGCAGTTACTCGACACCCTTCACTGAAGCTTTCTTT.

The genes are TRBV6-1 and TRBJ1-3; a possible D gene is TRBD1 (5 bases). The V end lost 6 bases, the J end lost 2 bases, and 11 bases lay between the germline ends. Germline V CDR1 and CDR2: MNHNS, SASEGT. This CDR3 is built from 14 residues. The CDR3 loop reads CASRGSGTGNTIYF. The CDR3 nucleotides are TGTGCCAGCAGGGGATCAGGGACTGGAAACACCATATATTTT.

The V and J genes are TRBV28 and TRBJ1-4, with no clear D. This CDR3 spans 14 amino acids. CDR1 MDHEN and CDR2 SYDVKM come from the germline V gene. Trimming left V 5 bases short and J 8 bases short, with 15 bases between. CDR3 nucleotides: TGTGCCAGCAGTCCCACCCTGGTCGGGGAAAAACTGTTTTTT. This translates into CASSPTLVGEKLFF.

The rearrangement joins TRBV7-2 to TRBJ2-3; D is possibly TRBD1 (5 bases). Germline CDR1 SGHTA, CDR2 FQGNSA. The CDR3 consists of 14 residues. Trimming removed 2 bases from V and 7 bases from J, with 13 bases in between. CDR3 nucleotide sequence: TGTGCCAGCAGCTTATTCCTGACAGCTAATACGCAGTATTTT. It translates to CASSLFLTANTQYF.

CDR3 loop: CASSPGQGKNEQFF. The CDR3 DNA reads as TGTGCCAGCAGCCCGGGACAGGGTAAAAATGAGCAGTTCTTC. The V and J genes are TRBV6-4 and TRBJ2-1; TRBD1 matches at 9 bases. CDR3 length: 14 amino acids. In germline, CDR1 is MRHNA, CDR2 SNTAGT. With 6 bases clipped from V and 7 bases from J, the junction kept 7 bases outside the gene matches.

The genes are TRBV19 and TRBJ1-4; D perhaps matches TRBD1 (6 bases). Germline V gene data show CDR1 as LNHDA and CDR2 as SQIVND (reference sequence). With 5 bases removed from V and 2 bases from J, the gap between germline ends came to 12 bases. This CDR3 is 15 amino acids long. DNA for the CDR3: TGTGCCAGTAGTGAGAACAGGGTTACTAATGAAAAACTGTTTTTT. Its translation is CASSENRVTNEKLFF.

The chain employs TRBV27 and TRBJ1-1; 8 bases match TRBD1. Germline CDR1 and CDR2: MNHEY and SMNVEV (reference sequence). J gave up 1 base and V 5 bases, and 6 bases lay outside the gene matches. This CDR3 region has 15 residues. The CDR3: CASSARQGRNTEAFF. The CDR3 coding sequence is TGTGCCAGCAGTGCTAGACAGGGGAGGAACACTGAAGCTTTCTTT.

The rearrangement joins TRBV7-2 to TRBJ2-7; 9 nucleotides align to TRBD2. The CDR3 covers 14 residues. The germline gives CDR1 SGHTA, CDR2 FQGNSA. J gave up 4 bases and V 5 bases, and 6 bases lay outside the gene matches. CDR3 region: CASSRSGSAYEQYF. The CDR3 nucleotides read TGTGCCAGCAGCCGTAGCGGGAGTGCGTACGAGCAGTACTTC. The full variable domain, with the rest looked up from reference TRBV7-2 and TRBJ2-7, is GAGVSQSPSNKVTEKGKDVELRCDPISGHTALYWYRQSLGQGLEFLIYFQGNSAPDKSGLPSDRFSAERTGGSVSTLTIQRTQQEDSAVYLCASSRSGSAYEQYFGPGTRLTVT.